The source of this T cell receptor (beta chain) is a study of response to subunit inactivated influenza vaccine. Study outcomes and limitations: The authors suggested that few new T cells are recruited per seasonal influenza vaccination.

TCRdb passed the RT-PCR reads through MiXCR, listing each CDR3 protein once. The sample includes 150,000 to 200,000 distinct CDR3 sequences, 11% of them seen just once. This clonotype has ten or more counts. No antigen is known for it. The specimen was non-naive T cells sorted from PBMCs, collected 40 to 50 days after vaccination. This receptor was obtained from a man aged 50 to 60 who received an inactivated influenza vaccine.

The CDR3 sequence: CASQLSNQPQHF. The CDR3 DNA is TGTGCCAGCCAACTTAGCAATCAGCCCCAGCATTTT. V usage is TRBV28 and J usage is TRBJ1-5; D gene uncertain. The germline V and J ends were trimmed by 8 bases and 0 bases, with 5 bases remaining between them. CDR3 length equals 12 residues. Germline-derived CDR1 and CDR2 are MDHEN and SYDVKM.